The 21 T cell receptor beta chains below all came from one sample that was sequenced in a study of tumor-infiltrating lymphocytes in localized non-small cell lung cancer. The protocol was immunoSEQ multiplex PCR, while the TCRdb copy is restricted to in-frame clones and leaves out a portion. The table shows fewer than 20,000 clones, with about three quarters occurring only once. Sequencing used lung tumor tissue. These receptors all stem from a human donor with non-small cell lung cancer.

The V gene is TRBV7-2, the J gene TRBJ2-7; D perhaps matches TRBD1 (6 bases). The CDR3 sequence is 14 residues long. The V end was cut by 3 bases, the J end by 2 bases, with 11 bases between. Germline V lookup: CDR1 SGHTA, CDR2 FQGNSA. CDR3 in DNA: TGTGCCAGCAGCTTGCACAGGGATACCTACGAGCAGTACTTC. Protein product: CASSLHRDTYEQYF.

The V call is TRBV7-6, the J call TRBJ2-3; 7 bases fit TRBD2. The ends lost 5 bases at V and 5 bases at J; junction bases unmatched: 10. CDR1 is SGHVS and CDR2 is FNYEAQ in the germline V gene. There are 15 residues in the CDR3. CDR3: CASSPTSASEDTQYF. The CDR3 bases are TGTGCCAGCAGCCCAACTAGCGCCTCAGAAGATACGCAGTATTTT. The full variable domain, with the rest looked up from reference TRBV7-6 and TRBJ2-3, is GAGVSQSPRYKVTKRGQDVALRCDPISGHVSLYWYRQALGQGPEFLTYFNYEAQQDKSGLPNDRFSAERPEGSISTLTIQRTEQRDSAMYRCASSPTSASEDTQYFGPGTRLTVL.

This clone has more than one count but fewer than ten. The V call is TRBV14, the J call TRBJ2-3, with D perhaps TRBD1 (6 bases). CDR1 is SGHDN, CDR2 FVKESK, per germline. The V end was cut by 1 base, the J end by 3 bases, with 8 bases between. This CDR3 has 14 residues. The CDR3 sequence: CASSQGQETDTQYF. CDR3 DNA: TGTGCCAGCAGCCAAGGACAGGAGACAGATACGCAGTATTTT.

This clone was seen a few times. The rearrangement uses TRBV2 and TRBJ1-4; TRBD1 matches at 9 bases. Germline CDR1 reads SNHLY; CDR2 reads FYNNEI. The J segment lost 12 bases and the V segment lost 4 bases, leaving 6 bases of the junction unmatched. This CDR3 spans 13 amino acids. Written as DNA, the CDR3 is TGTGCCAGCAGTGGGGGACAGGGCTTTCAACTGTTTTTT. This gives the protein CASSGGQGFQLFF.

In DNA form, the CDR3 reads TGTGCCAGCAGCTTACTCCAGGGCACTGAAGCTTTCTTT. This sequence encodes CASSLLQGTEAFF. The chain employs TRBV7-9 and TRBJ1-1, with D tentatively TRBD1 (5 bases). V was pared by 2 bases and J by 4 bases, with 8 bases between. This CDR3 is built from 13 residues. The germline V gene has CDR1 SEHNR and CDR2 FQNEAQ (reference sequence).

This chain links TRBV5-1 with TRBJ2-1; 12 nucleotides line up with TRBD2. CDR1 and CDR2 (germline): SGHRS, YFSETQ. This CDR3 is built from 18 residues. V was pared by 4 bases and J by 0 bases, with 8 bases of the junction left unmatched. DNA for the CDR3: TGCGCCAGCAGCCTTACTAGCGGGAGGACCTACTCCTACAATGAGCAGTTCTTC. Protein product: CASSLTSGRTYSYNEQFF.

This clone is medium-sized by share. The chain combines TRBV30 with TRBJ2-7, with D possibly TRBD1 on 6 matching bases. This CDR3 is 15 amino acids long. Germline CDR1 and CDR2: GTSNPN and SVGIG (reference sequence). V lost 1 base and J 0 bases, leaving 13 bases between the germline ends. The CDR3 here is CAWSGTEDNSYEQYF. CDR3 DNA: TGTGCCTGGAGTGGGACAGAGGATAACTCCTACGAGCAGTACTTC.

This sequence joins TRBV28 and TRBJ2-3; 10 bases map to TRBD2. With 7 bases clipped from V and 2 bases from J, the junction kept 21 bases outside the gene matches. The CDR3 spans 20 residues. Germline assignment: CDR1 MDHEN and CDR2 SYDVKM. The CDR3 sequence: CASTQWGLAGDFEHTDTQYF. CDR3 DNA sequence: TGTGCCAGCACTCAATGGGGGCTAGCGGGAGATTTTGAACACACAGATACGCAGTATTTT.

This clone has more than one count but fewer than ten. The CDR3 DNA follows: TGTGCCAGTATGGTGACAGGGTCGAAACAGCCCCAGCATTTT. Encoded protein: CASMVTGSKQPQHF. The chain recombines TRBV19 with TRBJ1-5; TRBD1 matches at 7 bases. Trimming removed 7 bases from V and 7 bases from J; junction bases left unmatched: 10. Looked up from germline, CDR1 is LNHDA and CDR2 is SQIVND (reference sequence). The CDR3 is 14 amino acids.

The genes are TRBV7-2 and TRBJ2-7, with no clear D. CDR1 is SGHTA and CDR2 is FQGNSA in the germline V gene. This CDR3 is built from 14 residues. V lost 5 bases and J lost 4, with 15 bases in between. The DNA of the CDR3 is TGTGCCAGCAGCCCCTCAGTAGTGGGTTACGAGCAGTACTTC. It yields the protein CASSPSVVGYEQYF.

The chain uses TRBV6-5 and TRBJ2-7; possible D gene TRBD2, 6 bases. The germline V and J ends were trimmed by 7 bases and 5 bases, with 15 bases remaining between them. Germline V CDR1 and CDR2: MNHEY, SVGAGI. This CDR3 has 13 amino acids. The CDR3 sequence: CASIKGGFDEQYF. CDR3 DNA sequence: TGTGCCAGCATCAAGGGAGGTTTCGACGAGCAGTACTTC.

This rearrangement joins TRBV6-5 to TRBJ1-3; D is possibly TRBD1 (6 bases). Trimming took 2 bases from V and 0 from J, leaving 11 bases between them. This CDR3 has 16 amino acids. The germline V gene has CDR1 MNHEY and CDR2 SVGAGI. The CDR3: CASSYGQGSSGNTIYF. DNA of the CDR3: TGTGCCAGCAGTTACGGCCAGGGGAGCTCTGGAAACACCATATATTTT.

About this clone: At the DNA level, this CDR3 is encoded by other sequences in the same sample as well. The chain couples TRBV7-3 to TRBJ2-3; either TRBD1 or TRBD2 may supply D (5 bases each). Germline V lookup: CDR1 SGHTA, CDR2 FQGTGA. Between the trimmed V and J ends, which lost 1 base and 2 bases, there was a span of 10 bases. CDR3 length: 15 residues. CDR3 in amino acids: CASSLNEGSTDTQYF. CDR3 sequence (DNA): TGTGCCAGCAGCTTAAACGAGGGGTCCACAGATACGCAGTATTTT. Combining the CDR3 with reference TRBV7-3 and TRBJ2-3 gives the whole variable domain GAGVSQTPSNKVTEKGKYVELRCDPISGHTALYWYRQSLGQGPEFLIYFQGTGAADDSGLPNDRFFAVRPEGSVSTLKIQRTERGDSAVYLCASSLNEGSTDTQYFGPGTRLTVL.

By share of the sample, this clone is large. The chain carries TRBV6-6 and TRBJ1-2, with D hard to call. This CDR3 has 12 residues. The V end lost 11 bases, the J end lost 3 bases, and 13 bases lay between the germline ends. CDR1 and CDR2 from the germline V gene are MNHNY and SVGAGI (reference sequence). CDR3 residues: CAYGGPHYGYTF. The CDR3 DNA is TGTGCCTACGGTGGGCCCCACTATGGCTACACCTTC.

The rearrangement joins TRBV7-9 to TRBJ2-2; D uncertain. From germline, CDR1 is SEHNR and CDR2 FQNEAQ (reference sequence). The germline V and J ends were trimmed by 8 bases and 4 bases, with 8 bases remaining between them. There are 12 residues in the CDR3. The CDR3 nucleotides read TGTGCCAGCCCTTTTCCCACCGGGGAGCTGTTTTTT. Encoded protein: CASPFPTGELFF.

This clone has a handful of counts. The chain couples TRBV4-2 to TRBJ2-1; the D gene is possibly TRBD2 (5 bases). The length of the CDR3 is 17 residues. The germline CDR1 and CDR2 sequences are LGHNA and YNFKEQ. V was shortened by 4 bases and J by 0 bases, with 16 bases between the two germline ends. CDR3 amino acids: CASSRLVEGSSYNEQFF. CDR3 in DNA: TGTGCCAGCAGCCGCTTGGTGGAAGGGAGCTCCTACAATGAGCAGTTCTTC.

The chain couples TRBV5-5 to TRBJ2-3, with 7 bases aligning to TRBD1. Germline V gene sequence: CDR1 SGHKS, CDR2 YYEKEE (reference sequence). The CDR3 has 15 residues. Trimming cost V 1 base and J 4 bases; bases outside gene matches: 6. The CDR3 here is CASSLTGQQPDTQYF. CDR3 DNA: TGTGCCAGCAGCTTGACGGGACAGCAACCAGATACGCAGTATTTT.

This clone was observed a handful of times. This chain connects TRBV5-1 to TRBJ1-1; TRBD1 aligns across 8 bases. Trimming removed 3 bases from V and 7 bases from J; junction bases left unmatched: 5. Looked up from germline, CDR1 is SGHRS and CDR2 is YFSETQ. The CDR3 length is 13 residues. CDR3 coding DNA: TGCGCCAGCAGCTCCGTCGGGACAGGTGAAGCTTTCTTT. Translation gives CASSSVGTGEAFF.

This clone has more than one count but fewer than ten. The chain has TRBV27 and TRBJ2-6; D is undetermined. The CDR3 is 14 amino acids. Trimming shortened V by 5 bases and J by 0 bases, and 5 bases separated the two germline ends. From germline, CDR1 is MNHEY and CDR2 SMNVEV (reference sequence). The chain's CDR3 is CASSPSSGANVLTF. The CDR3, as DNA: TGTGCCAGCAGTCCTAGCTCTGGGGCCAACGTCCTGACTTTC. The variable domain in full, completed from reference TRBV27 and TRBJ2-6, reads EAQVTQNPRYLITVTGKKLTVTCSQNMNHEYMSWYRQDPGLGLRQIYYSMNVEVTDKGDVPEGYKVSRKEKRNFPLILESPSPNQTSLYFCASSPSSGANVLTFGAGSRLTVL.

This clone has a single count. CDR3 sequence reads: CASSSVGGLAGYNEQFF. CDR3 nucleotides: TGTGCCAGCAGCTCAGTAGGGGGGCTAGCGGGATACAATGAGCAGTTCTTC. The genes are TRBV7-9 and TRBJ2-1, with 9 bases that match TRBD2. The CDR3 has 17 amino acids. The germline CDR1 and CDR2 sequences are SEHNR and FQNEAQ (reference sequence). With V trimmed by 4 bases and J by 4 bases, 11 bases remained unmatched.

This clone has more than one count but fewer than ten. This sequence joins TRBV4-1 and TRBJ1-1; D is unclear. Trimming stripped 0 bases from V and 1 base from J, with 6 bases between. The CDR3 runs 14 residues. Germline V lookup: CDR1 MGHRA, CDR2 YSYEKL. The DNA of the CDR3 is TGCGCCAGCAGCCAAGATCCCGGGAACACTGAAGCTTTCTTT. It encodes CASSQDPGNTEAFF.